This TCR beta chain came from a study of cytomegalovirus exposure and HLA in healthy donors. 13 Jbeta primers and 60 Vbeta primers were used for the PCR. Using immunoSEQ multiplex PCR, the repertoire was profiled, and TCRdb retains in-frame clones only, with some absent. Here the sample spans 190,000 or so clones, approximately 83% being singletons. The germline V gene has CDR1 ENHRY and CDR2 SYGVKD. V trimming: 6 bases; J trimming: 8 bases; junction bases outside the gene matches: 5. CDR3 length: 14 amino acids. Study outcomes and limitations: In vitro data verified three CMV-associated chains as specific for CMV antigens. Rarity marked most TCR sequences, yet some public TCRs occurred in many donors. The records held CMV serostatus as the only immune exposure information.

Healthy people donating bone marrow made up the donors. With regard to this clone: Its antigen remains unidentified.

The TCR originated in a woman aged 45 to 65 in good health and CMV-seropositive. The sample was PBMCs. The chain is built from TRBV10-3 and TRBJ1-4, with 11 bases aligning to TRBD1. For the CDR3, the DNA is TGTGCCATCAGGAGGGACAGGGGGGAAGAAAAACTGTTTTTT. Its translation: CAIRRDRGEEKLFF.